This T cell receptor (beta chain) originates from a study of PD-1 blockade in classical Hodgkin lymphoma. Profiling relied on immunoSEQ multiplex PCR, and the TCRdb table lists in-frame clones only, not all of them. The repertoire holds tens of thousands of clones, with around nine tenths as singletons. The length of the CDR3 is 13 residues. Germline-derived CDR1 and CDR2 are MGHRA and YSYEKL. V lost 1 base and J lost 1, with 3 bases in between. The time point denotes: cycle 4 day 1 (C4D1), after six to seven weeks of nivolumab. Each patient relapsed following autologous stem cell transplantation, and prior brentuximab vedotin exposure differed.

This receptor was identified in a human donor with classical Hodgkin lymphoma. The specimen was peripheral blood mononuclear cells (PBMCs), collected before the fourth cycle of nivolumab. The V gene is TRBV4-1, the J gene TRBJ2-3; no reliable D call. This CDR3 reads CASSQVGTDTQYF. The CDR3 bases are TGCGCCAGCAGCCAAGTTGGCACAGATACGCAGTATTTT.